The 30 T cell receptor beta chains given below trace back to one sample, sequenced in a study of blood T cell repertoires in COVID-19. Measured with immunoSEQ multiplex PCR; TCRdb has only the in-frame clones, and not every one. Here the sample spans about 150,000 clones, about 86% being singletons. The sample was peripheral blood. The receptors originated from a middle-aged man with active or convalescent COVID-19.

This chain links TRBV19 with TRBJ2-7; 8 positions match TRBD2. Per germline, CDR1 LNHDA and CDR2 SQIVND (reference sequence). The CDR3 loop spans 17 amino acids. The ends lost 3 bases at V and 7 bases at J; junction bases unmatched: 17. In DNA form, the CDR3 reads TGTGCCAGTAGTATTATTGTAGCGGGACCCGGAGGGGGTGAGCAGTACTTC. Translated, it gives CASSIIVAGPGGGEQYF. Using reference TRBV19 and TRBJ2-7 for the parts outside the CDR3, the full variable domain is DGGITQSPKYLFRKEGQNVTLSCEQNLNHDAMYWYRQDPGQGLRLIYYSQIVNDFQKGDIAEGYSVSREKKESFPLTVTSAQKNPTAFYLCASSIIVAGPGGGEQYFGPGTRLTVT.

V is TRBV7-3 and J is TRBJ1-1; no reliable D call. With 4 bases removed from V and 1 base from J, the gap between germline ends came to 7 bases. Looked up from germline, CDR1 is SGHTA and CDR2 is FQGTGA. This CDR3 contains 13 residues. CDR3 nucleotides: TGTGCCAGCAGCTCTACCGGGAACACTGAAGCTTTCTTT. Residues: CASSSTGNTEAFF.

The V call is TRBV6-1, the J call TRBJ2-2, with D hard to call. The CDR3 loop spans 14 amino acids. Per the germline V gene, CDR1 is MNHNS and CDR2 is SASEGT. Trimming removed 3 bases at V and 0 bases at J, with 5 bases between. Written as DNA, the CDR3 is TGTGCCAGCAGTGACAGGACGAACACCGGGGAGCTGTTTTTT. Its protein is CASSDRTNTGELFF.

The chain combines TRBV4-2 with TRBJ2-1; D is unresolved. The CDR3 runs 16 residues. Germline values: CDR1 LGHNA, CDR2 YNFKEQ. V was trimmed by 4 bases and J by 0 bases, leaving 13 bases between them. The CDR3 DNA follows: TGTGCCAGCAGCCCAGGCAAGGTGAGCTCCTACAATGAGCAGTTCTTC. It is translated as CASSPGKVSSYNEQFF.

J is TRBJ1-5 and V is TRBV19; D remains unclear. Germline-derived CDR1 and CDR2 are LNHDA and SQIVND (reference sequence). The CDR3 covers 15 residues. Deletions cut 3 bases from V and 2 bases from J, with 11 bases between. The CDR3 sequence is CASSMAGGGNQPQHF. In DNA form, the CDR3 reads TGTGCCAGTAGTATGGCGGGAGGAGGCAATCAGCCCCAGCATTTT.

The gene calls are TRBV7-9 and TRBJ2-7; 7 nucleotides line up with TRBD1. Trimming at V came to 2 bases and at J to 4 bases, leaving 5 bases not matched to a gene. Germline V gene sequence: CDR1 SEHNR, CDR2 FQNEAQ (reference sequence). This CDR3 comprises 14 residues. CDR3 bases: TGTGCCAGCAGCTTAACGGGACAGAATTACGAGCAGTACTTC. Its protein is CASSLTGQNYEQYF.

This rearrangement joins TRBV7-9 to TRBJ2-7; 9 bases agree with TRBD2. The J call is in doubt because the DNA end fits TRBJ2-1 better. Germline V gene lookup returns CDR1 SEHNR and CDR2 FQNEAQ (reference sequence). CDR3 length equals 17 residues. CDR3 bases: TGTGCCAGCAGCCCCCCCCTGGGCGGGAGGGCCGGGGTTGAGCAGTTCTTC. This sequence encodes CASSPPLGGRAGVEQFF.

The V gene is TRBV7-6, the J gene TRBJ1-1; D not resolved. The germline V gene encodes CDR1 SGHVS and CDR2 FNYEAQ. Trimming shortened V by 8 bases and J by 1 base, and 8 bases separated the two germline ends. This CDR3 region has 12 residues. The CDR3 DNA sequence: TGTGCCAGCGGCCCGGGGAACACTGAAGCTTTCTTT. Amino acid sequence: CASGPGNTEAFF.

CDR3 amino acids: CASSLGGPSQDTQYF. DNA for the CDR3: TGTGCCAGCAGCTTGGGAGGTCCATCTCAAGATACGCAGTATTTT. V gene TRBV5-6 combines with J gene TRBJ2-3; D uncertain. V was clipped by 0 bases and J by 5 bases, with 13 bases between them. The germline V gene encodes CDR1 SGHDT and CDR2 YYEEEE. There are 15 residues in the CDR3.

The chain carries TRBV11-3 and TRBJ2-7, with D tentatively TRBD1 (7 bases). With 5 bases removed from V and 2 bases from J, the gap between germline ends came to 16 bases. Germline values: CDR1 SGHNT, CDR2 YENEEA. This CDR3 spans 15 amino acids. The CDR3 here is CASSHAGTATYEQYF. CDR3 sequence (DNA): TGTGCCAGCAGCCACGCGGGGACAGCAACCTACGAGCAGTACTTC.

The genes are TRBV7-2 and TRBJ2-3, with 9 bases identical to TRBD2. The CDR3 has 15 residues. CDR1 and CDR2 (germline): SGHTA, FQGNSA. V shed 2 bases and J 4 bases; nucleotides not matched to a gene: 4. The CDR3 region is CASSLSSGRPDTQYF. In nucleotides, the CDR3 is TGTGCCAGCAGCTTAAGTAGCGGGAGACCAGATACGCAGTATTTT.

This chain uses TRBV16 with TRBJ2-7; TRBD2 might be the D (6 bases). Germline V gene sequence: CDR1 KGHSY, CDR2 FQNENV. V was pared by 2 bases and J by 4 bases, with 18 bases between. The CDR3 is 16 residues long. The CDR3 DNA reads TGTGCCAGCAGCCAACCACCGGAGGGGTCAGAGTACGAGCAGTACTTC. Protein sequence: CASSQPPEGSEYEQYF.

This chain joins TRBV6-5 and TRBJ1-5; TRBD1 is a possible D gene (5 bases). CDR3 length equals 15 residues. V was shortened by 7 bases and J by 4 bases, with 17 bases between the two germline ends. The germline V gene has CDR1 MNHEY and CDR2 SVGAGI. CDR3 sequence reads: CASTDMPGGNQPQHF. The CDR3, as DNA: TGTGCCAGCACCGACATGCCCGGGGGGAATCAGCCCCAGCATTTT.

V gene TRBV2 combines with J gene TRBJ1-2; 7 nucleotides align to TRBD1. V was pared by 11 bases and J by 6 bases, with 9 bases of the junction left unmatched. Germline V gives CDR1 SNHLY, CDR2 FYNNEI. The CDR3 extends over 12 amino acids. The CDR3 reads CAGSRQGHGYTF. The CDR3 DNA sequence: TGTGCCGGCTCGAGACAGGGCCATGGCTACACCTTC.

The chain couples TRBV5-1 to TRBJ1-6; D uncertain. CDR1 is SGHRS and CDR2 is YFSETQ in the germline V gene. The CDR3 spans 13 residues. Deletions cut 8 bases from V and 10 bases from J, with 16 bases between. CDR3 in DNA: TGCGCCAGTCAGACCGGGGATGAATCACCCCTCCACTTT. Amino acid sequence: CASQTGDESPLHF.

This chain links TRBV3-1 (or the pseudogene TRBV3-2) with TRBJ1-1; the match to TRBD1 covers 7 bases. Germline CDR1 and CDR2: LGHDT and YNNKEL (reference sequence). The CDR3 runs 14 residues. J was trimmed by 1 base and V by 5 bases; bases with no gene match: 4. The CDR3 region has the DNA TGTGCCAGCAGCAGGGGGCCGGGGAACACTGAAGCTTTCTTT. This codes for CASSRGPGNTEAFF.

The CDR3, as DNA: TGTGCCAGCAGCCCGGCGGGGAGAAGAATTAATGAAAAACTGTTTTTT. Protein: CASSPAGRRINEKLFF. This sequence joins TRBV7-9 and TRBJ1-4; D gene unclear. Germline values: CDR1 SEHNR, CDR2 FQNEAQ (reference sequence). With 5 bases removed from V and 4 bases from J, the gap between germline ends came to 17 bases. The CDR3 runs to 16 residues.

The V and J genes are TRBV9 and TRBJ1-1; D is unclear. This CDR3 has 15 amino acids. V was trimmed by 3 bases and J by 4 bases, leaving 16 bases between them. CDR1 is SGDLS, CDR2 YYNGEE, per germline. The CDR3 DNA reads TGTGCCAGCAGCGGGTCCCGGGGTTACGGCACTGAAGCTTTCTTT. Amino acid sequence: CASSGSRGYGTEAFF.

V and J are TRBV5-4 and TRBJ1-1; D might be TRBD1 (5 bases). Germline CDR1 and CDR2: SGHNT and YYREEE (reference sequence). V was clipped by 6 bases and J by 0 bases, with 15 bases between them. This CDR3 region has 15 residues. The CDR3 nucleotides are TGTGCCAGCACTCAGAGCGGGACCTTGAACACTGAAGCTTTCTTT. This codes for CASTQSGTLNTEAFF. Together with reference TRBV5-4 and TRBJ1-1, the CDR3 gives the full variable domain: ETGVTQSPTHLIKTRGQQVTLRCSSQSGHNTVSWYQQALGQGPQFIFQYYREEENGRGNFPPRFSGLQFPNYSSELNVNALELDDSALYLCASTQSGTLNTEAFFGQGTRLTVV.

V is TRBV7-2 and J is TRBJ2-4; possible D gene TRBD2, 6 bases. Between the trimmed V and J ends, which lost 4 bases and 6 bases, there was a span of 10 bases. Germline V gene data show CDR1 as SGHTA and CDR2 as FQGNSA. The CDR3 has 13 amino acids. The CDR3 sequence is CASSSAAGNIQYF. CDR3 DNA: TGTGCCAGCAGCTCCGCAGCGGGAAACATTCAGTACTTC.

V gene TRBV5-6 combines with J gene TRBJ1-3; D is ambiguous. CDR3 length: 18 residues. Trimming pared 0 bases from V and 4 bases from J, leaving 20 bases between. Germline loops: CDR1 SGHDT, CDR2 YYEEEE. The CDR3 DNA reads TGTGCCAGCAGCTTGGATACGCGCAGGACCCGGAGGGGAAACACCATATATTTT. Protein product: CASSLDTRRTRRGNTIYF.

The chain links TRBV20-1 to TRBJ2-1, with 9 bases that match TRBD2. V was clipped by 6 bases and J by 7 bases; unmatched bases: 7. The CDR3 spans 13 residues. The germline V gene encodes CDR1 DFQATT and CDR2 SNEGSKA (reference sequence). Written as DNA, the CDR3 is TGCAGTGCAAGTGGCCTAGCGGGAAATGAGCAGTTCTTC. This codes for CSASGLAGNEQFF.

The chain employs TRBV7-8 and TRBJ1-6; 10 bases match TRBD1. V was clipped by 5 bases and J by 9 bases; unmatched bases: 10. This CDR3 region has 16 residues. Germline CDR1 is SGHVS and CDR2 is FQNEAQ. For the CDR3, the DNA is TGTGCCAGCAGCCCTGGGGACAGGGGTTATGGTTCACCCCTCCACTTT. Translating it yields CASSPGDRGYGSPLHF.

This sequence joins TRBV20-1 and TRBJ2-7; TRBD1 matches 8 bases. This CDR3 contains 11 residues. Germline trimming cut 5 bases from V and 6 bases from J; bases unmatched to any gene: 3. The germline CDR1 and CDR2 sequences are DFQATT and SNEGSKA (reference sequence). The DNA for the CDR3 is TGCAGTGCTTCTCAGGGGGCCGAGCAGTACTTC. It yields the protein CSASQGAEQYF.

The genes are TRBV6-5 and TRBJ1-2; TRBD1 agrees at 8 bases. V dropped 6 bases and J dropped 4; count of bases not matched to a gene: 4. This CDR3 has 13 amino acids. Germline V lookup: CDR1 MNHEY, CDR2 SVGAGI. CDR3 nucleotide sequence: TGTGCCAGCAGACCCGGACAGGGCTATGGCTACACCTTC. Translated: CASRPGQGYGYTF.

The chain couples TRBV5-6 to TRBJ1-2; no firm D call. The CDR3 is made up of 13 amino acids. The V end was cut by 0 bases, the J end by 8 bases, with 11 bases between. Germline-derived CDR1 and CDR2 are SGHDT and YYEEEE. CDR3: CASSLVRAGGYTF. In nucleotides, the CDR3 is TGTGCCAGCAGCTTGGTGAGGGCGGGAGGCTACACCTTC.

The rearrangement links TRBV29-1 to TRBJ2-3, with unresolved D. The CDR3 is 11 amino acids. Germline CDR1 is SQVTM and CDR2 is ANQGSEA. Trimming cost V 8 bases and J 4 bases, with 10 bases left between them. The CDR3 nucleotides are TGCAGCCTCAGACTTTCAGATACGCAGTATTTT. Translation gives CSLRLSDTQYF.

The genes are TRBV7-2 and TRBJ1-1; 10 bases align to TRBD1. Trimming at V came to 5 bases and at J to 5 bases, leaving 8 bases not matched to a gene. Germline V gene data show CDR1 as SGHTA and CDR2 as FQGNSA. CDR3 length: 15 residues. The CDR3 here is CASSPSGTGVTEAFF. The CDR3 DNA reads as TGTGCCAGCAGCCCATCCGGGACAGGGGTGACTGAAGCTTTCTTT.

This chain joins TRBV27 and TRBJ1-1; a possible D gene is TRBD1 (5 bases). This CDR3 has 13 residues. V lost 5 bases and J 10 bases, leaving 17 bases between the germline ends. Germline CDR1 MNHEY, CDR2 SMNVEV (reference sequence). CDR3: CASSTSGAAGAFF. As DNA, the CDR3 is TGTGCCAGCAGTACCTCTGGGGCGGCAGGAGCTTTCTTT.

This clone was detected a few times. J is TRBJ2-2 and V is TRBV29-1, with a possible D match to TRBD2 (5 bases). Per the germline V gene, CDR1 is SQVTM and CDR2 is ANQGSEA. The V gene lost 3 bases and the J gene lost 1 base, with 9 bases spanning the gap. This CDR3 has 14 amino acids. CDR3 loop: CSVDGRGNTGELFF. CDR3 DNA: TGCAGCGTTGACGGCCGGGGGAACACCGGGGAGCTGTTTTTT.